The 25 T cell receptor beta chains below were found in one sample sequenced in a study of cytomegalovirus exposure and HLA in healthy donors. Vbeta (60) and Jbeta (13) primers were used in the PCR. Sequencing used immunoSEQ multiplex PCR; TCRdb keeps in-frame clones, though not all of them. The data show roughly 160,000 clones, 65% to 85% seen once. The material sequenced was PBMCs. The receptors were sampled from a boy aged 2 to 10 in good health and CMV-seronegative.

This clone was detected once. This chain connects TRBV4-2 to TRBJ1-2, with unresolved D. The CDR3 runs 14 residues. Germline V gene lookup returns CDR1 LGHNA and CDR2 YNFKEQ. V lost 0 bases and J 8 bases, leaving 13 bases between the germline ends. The CDR3 nucleotides are TGTGCCAGCAGCCAAGAAGGGAGGGAAGACGGCTACACCTTC. Translated: CASSQEGREDGYTF.

The chain's CDR3 is CASSLGAYDTEAFF. The CDR3 DNA is TGTGCCAGCAGCTTAGGGGCATACGACACTGAAGCTTTCTTT. The chain combines TRBV7-2 with TRBJ1-1, with D hard to call. V lost 1 base to trimming and J lost 3 bases, with 9 bases between them. This CDR3 is 14 amino acids long. The germline CDR1 and CDR2 sequences are SGHTA and FQGNSA.

The V call is TRBV7-3, the J call TRBJ2-2, with TRBD1 as a possible D gene (6 bases). This CDR3 is built from 14 residues. The germline V gene encodes CDR1 SGHTA and CDR2 FQGTGA. V was pared by 2 bases and J by 3 bases, with 7 bases between. This CDR3 reads CASSLGQYTGELFF. The CDR3 DNA follows: TGTGCCAGCAGCTTAGGACAGTACACCGGGGAGCTGTTTTTT.

The rearrangement links TRBV11-2 to TRBJ2-3, with TRBD2 matching over 9 bases. Trimming removed 5 bases from V and 4 bases from J; junction bases left unmatched: 4. CDR1 SGHAT and CDR2 FQNNGV come from the germline V gene. The CDR3 extends over 14 amino acids. This CDR3 reads CASSPSGAPDTQYF. In DNA, the CDR3 is TGTGCCAGCAGCCCTAGCGGGGCCCCAGATACGCAGTATTTT.

The chain recombines TRBV29-1 with TRBJ2-7; 11 positions match TRBD1. Germline lookup yields CDR1 SQVTM and CDR2 ANQGSEA. The length of the CDR3 is 13 residues. V lost 6 bases and J lost 2; bases outside the gene matches: 3. CDR3: CSVPGQGAYEQYF. In nucleotides, the CDR3 is TGCAGCGTGCCGGGACAGGGGGCCTACGAGCAGTACTTC.

J is TRBJ1-1 and V is TRBV7-9; TRBD1 matches 10 bases. Trimming removed 5 bases from V and 2 bases from J; junction bases left unmatched: 14. The V gene's germline CDR1 is SEHNR and CDR2 FQNEAQ (reference sequence). This CDR3 is 18 amino acids long. CDR3 loop: CASSPRTGGFLKNTEAFF. The CDR3 region has the DNA TGTGCCAGCAGCCCTCGGACAGGGGGATTTTTGAAAAACACTGAAGCTTTCTTT.

The V call is TRBV6-6, the J call TRBJ1-1, with 8 bases that match TRBD1. J was trimmed by 5 bases and V by 5 bases; bases with no gene match: 13. This CDR3 spans 16 amino acids. Germline V gives CDR1 MNHNY, CDR2 SVGAGI (reference sequence). CDR3: CASSPTRDRRRTEAFF. CDR3 DNA sequence: TGTGCCAGCAGTCCTACAAGGGACAGGCGGAGGACTGAAGCTTTCTTT.

For this clone: In the same sample, other DNA sequences code for this CDR3. The gene calls are TRBV11-3 and TRBJ1-1; D is unclear. Trimming removed 1 base from V and 3 bases from J, with 6 bases in between. The CDR3 is 13 residues long. The germline V gene has CDR1 SGHNT and CDR2 YENEEA. The CDR3 DNA follows: TGTGCCAGCAGCTTAGGGGGAGACACTGAAGCTTTCTTT. Protein product: CASSLGGDTEAFF.

The J gene is TRBJ2-3, the V gene TRBV9; 13 bases match TRBD2. There are 17 residues in the CDR3. CDR1 and CDR2 from the germline V gene are SGDLS and YYNGEE. Germline trimming cut 3 bases from V and 2 bases from J; bases unmatched to any gene: 6. CDR3 residues: CASSATSGRPYTDTQYF. In nucleotides, the CDR3 is TGTGCCAGCAGCGCGACTAGCGGGAGGCCATACACAGATACGCAGTATTTT.

This chain connects TRBV13 to TRBJ2-7; no reliable D call. V dropped 5 bases and J dropped 0 bases, with 5 bases sitting between them. The CDR3 sequence is 12 residues long. The germline V gene encodes CDR1 PRHDT and CDR2 FYEKMQ (reference sequence). The CDR3 loop is CASSPSSYEQYF. The CDR3 coding sequence is TGTGCCAGCAGCCCCAGCTCCTACGAGCAGTACTTC.

This clone appeared once. The chain has TRBV11-2 and TRBJ2-7, with D possibly matching TRBD2 (6 bases). The CDR3 consists of 14 residues. V gave up 6 bases and J gave up 1 base, with 13 bases separating them. In germline, CDR1 is SGHAT, CDR2 FQNNGV. CDR3 loop: CASRRDSPSYEQYF. The CDR3, as DNA: TGTGCCAGCAGACGGGACTCCCCGTCCTACGAGCAGTACTTC.

V usage is TRBV19 and J usage is TRBJ1-2; 7 nucleotides line up with TRBD1. This CDR3 has 15 amino acids. V was clipped by 6 bases and J by 2 bases; unmatched bases: 9. Germline CDR1 LNHDA, CDR2 SQIVND (reference sequence). CDR3 sequence: CASSKGDRTNYGYTF. CDR3 sequence (DNA): TGTGCCAGTAGCAAAGGGGACAGAACCAACTATGGCTACACCTTC. Full variable domain (outside the CDR3, taken from reference TRBV19 and TRBJ1-2): DGGITQSPKYLFRKEGQNVTLSCEQNLNHDAMYWYRQDPGQGLRLIYYSQIVNDFQKGDIAEGYSVSREKKESFPLTVTSAQKNPTAFYLCASSKGDRTNYGYTFGSGTRLTVV.

The rearrangement uses TRBV14 and TRBJ2-5; 10 positions agree with TRBD2. The CDR3 contains 18 residues. In germline, CDR1 is SGHDN, CDR2 FVKESK. V shed 2 bases, J shed 4 bases, and the junction held 13 bases outside the gene matches. CDR3: CASSQHNPTSGRRETQYF. CDR3 nucleotide sequence: TGTGCCAGCAGCCAACATAACCCGACTAGCGGGCGTAGAGAGACCCAGTACTTC.

The V call is TRBV5-3, the J call TRBJ2-1, with 7 bases that match TRBD1. TRBV5-3 is classed as an ORF, of uncertain function. The J segment lost 7 bases and the V segment lost 4 bases, leaving 8 bases of the junction unmatched. The CDR3 consists of 14 residues. This chain's CDR3 is CARSQDRLGNEQFF. DNA for the CDR3: TGTGCCAGAAGCCAGGACAGGCTCGGGAATGAGCAGTTCTTC.

The chain recombines TRBV19 with TRBJ1-1; 10 bases align to TRBD1. Per the germline V gene, CDR1 is LNHDA and CDR2 is SQIVND (reference sequence). V dropped 5 bases and J dropped 5; count of bases not matched to a gene: 2. This CDR3 is built from 13 residues. CDR3 DNA sequence: TGTGCCAGTAGTCCGGACAGGGGGACTGAAGCTTTCTTT. It yields the protein CASSPDRGTEAFF. Full variable domain (rest looked up from reference TRBV19 and TRBJ1-1): DGGITQSPKYLFRKEGQNVTLSCEQNLNHDAMYWYRQDPGQGLRLIYYSQIVNDFQKGDIAEGYSVSREKKESFPLTVTSAQKNPTAFYLCASSPDRGTEAFFGQGTRLTVV.

This sequence joins TRBV5-4 and TRBJ1-1; maybe TRBD1 (5 bases). Per germline, CDR1 SGHNT and CDR2 YYREEE (reference sequence). V was clipped by 1 base and J by 6 bases, with 10 bases between them. This CDR3 is 13 amino acids long. Written as DNA, the CDR3 is TGTGCCAGCAGCTTGAGGGGATTGGCTGAAGCTTTCTTT. It codes for CASSLRGLAEAFF.

The rearrangement joins TRBV5-8 to TRBJ1-2; 8 nucleotides agree with TRBD1. V was pared by 4 bases and J by 4 bases, with 3 bases of the junction left unmatched. Germline CDR1 is SGHTS and CDR2 is YDEGEE. The CDR3 contains 13 residues. DNA of the CDR3: TGTGCCAGCAGCCAGACAGGGGCCTATGGCTACACCTTC. This translates into CASSQTGAYGYTF.

The chain combines TRBV4-1 with TRBJ2-2; TRBD1 might be the D (5 bases). The germline V gene has CDR1 MGHRA and CDR2 YSYEKL. This CDR3 comprises 16 residues. Between the trimmed V and J ends, which lost 4 bases and 6 bases, there was a span of 18 bases. For the CDR3, the DNA is TGCGCCAGCAGCCCGTCGGACAAAGTAGTTGCCGGGGAGCTGTTTTTT. It yields the protein CASSPSDKVVAGELFF.

This clone occurred once. The CDR3 DNA is TGTGCCAGCAGTGAATCGGGGGGGGCAAGTGGGACTAATGAAAAACTGTTTTTT. This codes for CASSESGGASGTNEKLFF. This chain connects TRBV25-1 to TRBJ1-4, with D tentatively TRBD1 (6 bases). CDR3 length: 18 amino acids. Germline values: CDR1 MGHDK, CDR2 SYGVNS. V lost 1 base and J lost 2, with 17 bases in between.

This clone was counted a single time. The rearrangement links TRBV27 to TRBJ2-5, with D maybe TRBD2 (6 bases). Between the trimmed V and J ends, which lost 4 bases and 4 bases, there was a span of 13 bases. The CDR3 is 14 amino acids. The V gene's germline CDR1 is MNHEY and CDR2 SMNVEV (reference sequence). For the CDR3, the DNA is TGTGCCAGCAGTTCGCGGGACCCTCGAGAGACCCAGTACTTC. Residues: CASSSRDPRETQYF.

This sequence joins TRBV27 and TRBJ2-1, with 7 nucleotides matching TRBD2. In germline, CDR1 is MNHEY, CDR2 SMNVEV (reference sequence). With V trimmed by 5 bases and J by 6 bases, 16 bases remained unmatched. The CDR3 sequence is 17 residues long. CDR3 loop: CASSPLLVGGFSNEQFF. The CDR3 nucleotides are TGTGCCAGCAGTCCACTTCTGGTGGGGGGGTTCTCCAATGAGCAGTTCTTC.

This rearrangement joins TRBV6-1 to TRBJ1-1; D is undetermined. CDR1 is MNHNS and CDR2 is SASEGT in the germline V gene. V lost 6 bases and J lost 0, with 8 bases in between. This CDR3 is built from 13 residues. CDR3 sequence: CASSPTLNTEAFF. Here the CDR3 DNA reads TGTGCCAGCAGCCCGACACTGAACACTGAAGCTTTCTTT.

This clone has just a few counts. The V gene is TRBV6-1, the J gene TRBJ1-5; tentative D call: TRBD1 (5 bases). This CDR3 region has 15 residues. The V end lost 7 bases, the J end lost 1 base, and 14 bases lay between the germline ends. Germline V gene lookup returns CDR1 MNHNS and CDR2 SASEGT. The CDR3 protein is CASIQGLWSNQPQHF. CDR3 in DNA: TGTGCCAGCATCCAGGGACTTTGGAGCAATCAGCCCCAGCATTTT.

The genes are TRBV5-8 and TRBJ2-1; D is unresolved. This CDR3 comprises 11 residues. Germline CDR1 SGHTS, CDR2 YDEGEE. The germline V and J ends were trimmed by 7 bases and 4 bases, with 6 bases remaining between them. The CDR3 reads CASASYNEQFF. The CDR3 DNA reads TGTGCCAGCGCGAGTTACAATGAGCAGTTCTTC.

This clone has only a few counts. This chain links TRBV6-1 with TRBJ2-7; 7 nucleotides match TRBD2. The CDR3 is 13 residues long. Germline lookup yields CDR1 MNHNS and CDR2 SASEGT. V dropped 6 bases and J dropped 5; count of bases not matched to a gene: 7. CDR3 nucleotides: TGTGCCAGCAGAGTCTTAACTAGCGACGAGCAGTACTTC. Translation: CASRVLTSDEQYF.